This TCR beta chain was observed in a study of T cells in Graves' hyperthyroidism and ophthalmopathy. Study-wide findings and caveats: Among thyroid clonotypes expanded above 0.001, most also appeared in blood.

From RNA transcripts, TCR beta CDR3 regions were amplified. When the TCR CDR3 underwent first-round RT-PCR, the HTBI primer set was used. TCRdb reanalysed the multiplex PCR reads using MiXCR and keeps one entry per CDR3 protein. Of around 300,000 distinct CDR3 sequences in the sample, roughly 20% are singletons; the top ten hold 64%. Of note for this clonotype: The antigen is not known.

Unmatched junction bases numbered 8, after V lost 2 bases and J lost 4 bases. The V gene's germline CDR1 is SGHTA and CDR2 FQGNSA. This CDR3 has 16 residues. This clonotype was obtained from a young man with Graves' ophthalmopathy. The sample was blood. The rearrangement uses TRBV7-2 and TRBJ1-5; 7 bases are shared with TRBD1. The CDR3 DNA follows: TGTGCCAGCAGCTTAAATCCCACAGGGGTAAATCAGCCCCAGCATTTT. Encoded protein: CASSLNPTGVNQPQHF.